This T cell receptor beta chain stems from a study of T cell responses to AZD1222 COVID-19 vaccine. In the study overall: Whether given at about 4 or about 12 weeks, second doses were pooled. Findings of the study overall: Nearly half of the spike-specific TCRs reportedly recognize variant regions that carry no mutations. Donors, mostly white British, included more females; clonal diversity was possibly underestimated. There were vaccine-associated CD4 TCRs across spike, dominant at 160-218 and 743-854.

The germline V and J ends were trimmed by 2 bases and 0 bases, with 6 bases remaining between them. The CDR3 is made up of 14 amino acids. From germline, CDR1 is MNHEY and CDR2 SVGEGT. Note on this clone: The target antigen is unknown.

The data were produced by immunoSEQ multiplex PCR, yet TCRdb's version contains in-frame clones alone and is incomplete. The sample shows just under 55,000 clones, about 85% of them seen only once. The chain uses TRBV6-2 or TRBV6-3 and TRBJ2-3; no firm D call. Material: peripheral blood, obtained on day 0 of AZD1222 vaccination. The origin of this receptor is an adult in good health. CDR3: CASSYAFSTDTQYF. The CDR3 bases are TGTGCCAGCAGTTACGCTTTTAGCACAGATACGCAGTATTTT.